A selection of T cell receptor beta chains follows, all from one sample in a study of blood T cells in healthy people across ages. TCRdb independently ran MiXCR on the 5' RACE reads; one entry per CDR3 protein. Found here are 660,000 or so distinct CDR3 sequences, around 54% of them singletons; the top ten hold over 30%. Specimen: blood. The origin of the receptors is a man aged 60 to 69 in good health. CDR3s include the opening cysteine and the closing phenylalanine or tryptophan. A D gene is named only where the DNA matches it firmly. For some rows the clone size is stated as once, few or many, or as a class when expanded; others skip it.

>NA|TRBD2|TRBJ2-2|TRBV20-1
TGCAGTGCTAGAGGCGGGGGGGCCGCCGGGGAGCTGTTTTTT
CSARGGGAAGELFF
>NA|NA|TRBJ2-1|TRBV6-2/TRBV6-3
TGTGCCAGCGGGAAGGGGGGGATCAACAATGAGCAGTTCTTC
CASGKGGINNEQFF
>few|TRBD1|TRBJ2-7|TRBV24-1
TGTGCCACCAAGGGACAGCGGAGGTCAGACTACGAGCAGTACTTC
CATKGQRRSDYEQYF
>NA|NA|TRBJ1-2|TRBV18
TGTGCCAGCTCACCAACAGCTGGGGCCGACTACACCTTC
CASSPTAGADYTF
>NA|TRBD1|TRBJ1-2|TRBV6-5
TGTGCCAGCAGCCCGGGACAGCGGATCTATGGCTACACCTTC
CASSPGQRIYGYTF
>NA|TRBD1|TRBJ2-1|TRBV6-5
TGCGCCAGCAGTGTGACAGGGTCCACCTACAATGAGCAGTTCTTC
CASSVTGSTYNEQFF
>NA|TRBD1|TRBJ2-7|TRBV5-1
TGCGCCAGCAGCCCAGACAGGGCGGCCGCCGGCGAGCAGTACTTC
CASSPDRAAAGEQYF
>few|NA|TRBJ1-2|TRBV12-3/TRBV12-4
TGTGCCAGCAGTTCCAACACCGACTATGGCTACACCTTC
CASSSNTDYGYTF
>NA|NA|TRBJ1-2|TRBV4-2
TGTGCCAGCAGCCGAGTTTCAGGGGAGGACTATGGCTACACCTTC
CASSRVSGEDYGYTF
>NA|NA|TRBJ2-5|TRBV12-5
TGTGCTAGTGGTCGGGCAGTCCCAGAGACCCAGTACTTC
CASGRAVPETQYF
>NA|NA|TRBJ2-5|TRBV6-1
TGTGCCAGCAGTGAACCGGATAGAGAGACCCAGTACTTC
CASSEPDRETQYF
>NA|TRBD2|TRBJ2-2|TRBV29-1
TGCAGCGCTAGACTAGCTTCGGCCGGGGAGCTGTTTTTT
CSARLASAGELFF
>once|TRBD2|TRBJ2-1|TRBV20-1
TGCAGTGCCCACCGCATAGCGGGGGGAGAGACCCAGTTCTTC
CSAHRIAGGETQFF
>many|TRBD1|TRBJ1-2|TRBV5-1
TGCGCCAGCAGCTTGGCAGGGGGCGTAAATGGCTACACCTTC
CASSLAGGVNGYTF
>few|TRBD2|TRBJ2-1|TRBV20-1
TGCAGTAGCGGGGGGGCGTCATGGAATGAGCAGTTCTTC
CSSGGASWNEQFF
>NA|NA|TRBJ2-4|TRBV2
TGTGCCAGCAGTGAAGCGCTGGGAACGCAGTACTTC
CASSEALGTQYF
>NA|TRBD1|TRBJ2-2|TRBV19
TGTGCCAGTAGTAAGGGACAGGGGAACACCGGGGAGCTGTTTTTT
CASSKGQGNTGELFF
>NA|NA|TRBJ1-6|TRBV4-1
TGCGCCAGCAGCCAAGATTCCCCTGGACAGCCTAATTCACCCCTCCACTTT
CASSQDSPGQPNSPLHF
>NA|TRBD1|TRBJ1-4|TRBV18
TGTGCCAGCTCAAGCGGGACAGGGTACGAAAAACTGTTTTTT
CASSSGTGYEKLFF
>many|NA|TRBJ2-5|TRBV11-2
TGTGCCAGCAGCTTACGGGAAGAGACCCAGTACTTC
CASSLREETQYF
>few|TRBD1|TRBJ2-1|TRBV28
TGTGCCAGCAGTTACCCGGGACAGGGGACGAATGAGCAGTTCTTC
CASSYPGQGTNEQFF
>NA|TRBD1|TRBJ2-3|TRBV9
TGTGCCAGCAGCCAGGAGCCACAGGGGACGCAGTATTTT
CASSQEPQGTQYF
>NA|NA|TRBJ2-3|TRBV7-8
TGTGCCAGCAGCCACGGGGCGGAGCGGTTCACAGATACGCAGTATTTT
CASSHGAERFTDTQYF
>NA|TRBD1|TRBJ2-2|TRBV20-1
TGCAGTGCTAGAGAGGCAGGGGGCGAGACCGGGGAGCTGTTTTTT
CSAREAGGETGELFF
>few|NA|TRBJ2-5|TRBV25-1
TGTGCCAGCGCCAGGGCTCCCCAAGAGACCCAGTACTTC
CASARAPQETQYF
>few|TRBD2|TRBJ2-1|TRBV20-1
TGCAGTGCTAGGGGGAGCGGGGGGGCCGATGGTGAGCAGTTCTTC
CSARGSGGADGEQFF
>NA|TRBD1|TRBJ1-2|TRBV3-1
TGTGCCAGCACCCCGGCAGGGGGCTTCTATGGCTACACCTTC
CASTPAGGFYGYTF
>NA|TRBD2|TRBJ2-5|TRBV3-1
TGTGCCAGCAGCCAAGATCCCCAGCGGGGGGTCAGTGAGCAGTACTTC
CASSQDPQRGVSEQYF
>few|NA|TRBJ2-1|TRBV10-1
TGCGCCAGCAGTGAAACCCTAGGAGGTTACAATGAGCAGTTCTTC
CASSETLGGYNEQFF
>NA|NA|TRBJ2-6|TRBV9
TGTGCCAGCAGCGTAGCGTCTAGGTCTGGGGCCAACGTCCTGACTTTC
CASSVASRSGANVLTF
>NA|NA|TRBJ1-5|TRBV6-5
TGTGCCAGCAGTTACACAGTAGGGGATCAGCCCCAGCATTTT
CASSYTVGDQPQHF
>NA|NA|TRBJ1-2|TRBV20-1
TGCAGTGCTAGAGACGCCGGGTTTTCCTATGGCTACACCTTC
CSARDAGFSYGYTF
>NA|NA|TRBJ2-3|TRBV4-2
TGTGCCAGCAGCCAAGGGGTTTGGCGCTCTGGCACAGATACGCAGTATTTT
CASSQGVWRSGTDTQYF
>NA|TRBD1|TRBJ2-5|TRBV20-1
TGCAGTGCCGACTACAGGGGAGAGACCCAGTACTTC
CSADYRGETQYF
>NA|TRBD1|TRBJ1-2|TRBV12-3/TRBV12-4
TGTGCCAGCAGCTGGACAGGGTTTTATGGCTACACCTTC
CASSWTGFYGYTF
>NA|TRBD1|TRBJ2-2|TRBV29-1
TGCAGCGCTCGGACAGGGACCGCTACCACCGGGGAGCTGTTTTTT
CSARTGTATTGELFF
>NA|NA|TRBJ2-1|TRBV6-6
TGTGCCAGCAGTTATGGCAGGGACAATGAGCAGTTCTTC
CASSYGRDNEQFF
>few|NA|TRBJ2-5|TRBV29-1
TGCAGCGTTGATCACAGGGATGGATTGGAGACCCAGTACTTC
CSVDHRDGLETQYF
>NA|NA|TRBJ2-5|TRBV24-1
TGTGCCACCAGTGATTCTGGGGGCGGGGGCTCGAGCGCAGAGACCCAGTACTTC
CATSDSGGGGSSAETQYF
>NA|NA|TRBJ1-2|TRBV28
TGTGCCAGCAGCCAAACAGGATTTGCTAACTATGGCTACACCTTC
CASSQTGFANYGYTF
>NA|NA|TRBJ2-7|TRBV11-3
TGTGCCAGCAGCTTGGAAACATACAATGAGCAGTACTTC
CASSLETYNEQYF
>once|NA|TRBJ1-5|TRBV20-1
TGCAGTGCAGCTAGGACAGTCGATCAGCCCCAGCATTTT
CSAARTVDQPQHF
>NA|NA|TRBJ1-2|TRBV4-1
TGCGCCAGCAGCCGCTCCGGTGGGGGGCGTCTCAGTGGCTACACCTTC
CASSRSGGGRLSGYTF
>few|NA|TRBJ2-4|TRBV10-1
TGCGCCAGATCGACAGGTCTGGCCAAAAACATTCAGTACTTC
CARSTGLAKNIQYF
>NA|TRBD2|TRBJ2-7|TRBV28
TGTGCCAGCAGTTCAGCGACTAGCGGCTCCGAGCAGTACTTC
CASSSATSGSEQYF